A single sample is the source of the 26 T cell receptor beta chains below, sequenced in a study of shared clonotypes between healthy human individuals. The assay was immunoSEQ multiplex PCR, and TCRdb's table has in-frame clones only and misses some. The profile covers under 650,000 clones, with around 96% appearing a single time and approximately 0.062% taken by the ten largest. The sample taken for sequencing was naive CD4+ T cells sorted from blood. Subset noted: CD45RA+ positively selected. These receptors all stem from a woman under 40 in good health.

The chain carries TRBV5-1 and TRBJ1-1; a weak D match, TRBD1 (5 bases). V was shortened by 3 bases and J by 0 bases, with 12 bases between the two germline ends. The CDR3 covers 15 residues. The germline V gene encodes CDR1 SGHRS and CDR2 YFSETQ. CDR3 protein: CASSWIGGMNTEAFF. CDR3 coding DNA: TGCGCCAGCAGCTGGATCGGGGGGATGAACACTGAAGCTTTCTTT. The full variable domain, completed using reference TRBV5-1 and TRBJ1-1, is KAGVTQTPRYLIKTRGQQVTLSCSPISGHRSVSWYQQTPGQGLQFLFEYFSETQRNKGNFPGRFSGRQFSNSRSEMNVSTLELGDSALYLCASSWIGGMNTEAFFGQGTRLTVV.

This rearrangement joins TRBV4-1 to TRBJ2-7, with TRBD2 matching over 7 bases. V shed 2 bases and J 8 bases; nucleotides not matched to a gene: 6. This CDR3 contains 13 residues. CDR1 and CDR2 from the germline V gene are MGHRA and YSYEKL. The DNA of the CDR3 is TGCGCCAGCAGCCAAATCGAGAGCGGGAAGCAGTACTTC. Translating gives CASSQIESGKQYF.

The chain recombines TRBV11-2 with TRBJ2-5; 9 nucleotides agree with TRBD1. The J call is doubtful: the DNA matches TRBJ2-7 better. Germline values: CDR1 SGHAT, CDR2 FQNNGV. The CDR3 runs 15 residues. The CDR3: CASSLDRTGAYEQYF. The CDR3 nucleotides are TGTGCCAGCAGCTTAGACCGGACAGGGGCCTACGAGCAGTACTTC.

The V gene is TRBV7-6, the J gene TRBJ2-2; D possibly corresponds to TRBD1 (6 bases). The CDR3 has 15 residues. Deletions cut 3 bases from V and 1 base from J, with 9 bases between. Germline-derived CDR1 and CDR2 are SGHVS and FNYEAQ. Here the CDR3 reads CASSFTGMNTGELFF. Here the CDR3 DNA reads TGTGCCAGCAGCTTCACAGGGATGAACACCGGGGAGCTGTTTTTT.

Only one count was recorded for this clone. In nucleotides, the CDR3 is TGTGCCAGCAGGGGGACTAGCGGGAGGTCTTACGAGCAGTACTTC. It codes for CASRGTSGRSYEQYF. The chain is built from TRBV27 and TRBJ2-7; 15 bases fit TRBD2. In germline, CDR1 is MNHEY, CDR2 SMNVEV (reference sequence). Trimming took 6 bases from V and 4 from J; bases not matched to a gene: 4. This CDR3 spans 15 amino acids.

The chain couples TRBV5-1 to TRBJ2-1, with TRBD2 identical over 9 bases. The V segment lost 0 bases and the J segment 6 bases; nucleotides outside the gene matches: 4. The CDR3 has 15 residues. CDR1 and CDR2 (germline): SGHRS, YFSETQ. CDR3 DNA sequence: TGCGCCAGCAGCTTGGTTAGCGGGAGTGTCAATGAGCAGTTCTTC. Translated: CASSLVSGSVNEQFF. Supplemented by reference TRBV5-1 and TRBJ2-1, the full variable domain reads KAGVTQTPRYLIKTRGQQVTLSCSPISGHRSVSWYQQTPGQGLQFLFEYFSETQRNKGNFPGRFSGRQFSNSRSEMNVSTLELGDSALYLCASSLVSGSVNEQFFGPGTRLTVL.

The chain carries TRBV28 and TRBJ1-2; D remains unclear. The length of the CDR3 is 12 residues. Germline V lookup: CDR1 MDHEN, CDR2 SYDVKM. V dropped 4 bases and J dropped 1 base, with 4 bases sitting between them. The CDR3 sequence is CASSWLNYGYTF. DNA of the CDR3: TGTGCCAGCAGTTGGCTTAACTATGGCTACACCTTC.

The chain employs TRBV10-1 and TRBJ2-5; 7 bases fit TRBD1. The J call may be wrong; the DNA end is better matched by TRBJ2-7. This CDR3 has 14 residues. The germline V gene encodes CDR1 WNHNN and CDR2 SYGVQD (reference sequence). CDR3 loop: CASSEGAGGYEQYF. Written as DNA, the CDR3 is TGCGCCAGCAGTGAAGGGGCAGGGGGCTACGAGCAGTACTTC.

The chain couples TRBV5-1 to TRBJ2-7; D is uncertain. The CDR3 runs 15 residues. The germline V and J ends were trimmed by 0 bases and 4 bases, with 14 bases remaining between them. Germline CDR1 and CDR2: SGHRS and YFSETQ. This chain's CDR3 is CASSLGPHQEYEQYF. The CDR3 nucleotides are TGCGCCAGCAGCTTGGGGCCACACCAGGAGTACGAGCAGTACTTC.

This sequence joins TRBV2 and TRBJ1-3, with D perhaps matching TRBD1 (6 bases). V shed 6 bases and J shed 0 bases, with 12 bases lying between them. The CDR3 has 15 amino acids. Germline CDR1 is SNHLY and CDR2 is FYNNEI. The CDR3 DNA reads TGTGCCAGCAGGGCAACAGGGACCTCTGGAAACACCATATATTTT. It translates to CASRATGTSGNTIYF.

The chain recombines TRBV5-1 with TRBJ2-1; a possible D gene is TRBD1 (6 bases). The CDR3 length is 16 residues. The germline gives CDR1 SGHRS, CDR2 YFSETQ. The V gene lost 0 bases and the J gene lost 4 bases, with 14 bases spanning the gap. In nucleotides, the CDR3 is TGCGCCAGCAGCTTGGACGGGGCAGGGGCATACAATGAGCAGTTCTTC. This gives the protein CASSLDGAGAYNEQFF.

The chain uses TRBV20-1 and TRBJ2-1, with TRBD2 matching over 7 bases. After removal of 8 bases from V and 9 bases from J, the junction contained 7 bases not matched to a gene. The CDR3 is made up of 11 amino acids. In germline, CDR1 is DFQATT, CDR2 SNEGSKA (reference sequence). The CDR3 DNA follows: TGCAGTAAGAAAGGCGGGGGTGAGCAGTTCTTC. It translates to CSKKGGGEQFF.

In nucleotides, the CDR3 is TGTGCCAGCTCACCACGAGGGAGGACTGAAGCTTTCTTT. It translates to CASSPRGRTEAFF. The chain links TRBV18 to TRBJ1-1; unclear D gene. V dropped 1 base and J dropped 5 bases, with 8 bases sitting between them. The CDR3 sequence is 13 residues long. The germline V gene has CDR1 KGHSH and CDR2 LQKENI.

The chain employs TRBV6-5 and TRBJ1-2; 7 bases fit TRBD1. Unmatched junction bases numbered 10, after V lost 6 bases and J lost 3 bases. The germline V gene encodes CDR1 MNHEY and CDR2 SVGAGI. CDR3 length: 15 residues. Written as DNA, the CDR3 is TGTGCCAGCAGCCGACAGGGCGTGGAAGACTATGGCTACACCTTC. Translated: CASSRQGVEDYGYTF.

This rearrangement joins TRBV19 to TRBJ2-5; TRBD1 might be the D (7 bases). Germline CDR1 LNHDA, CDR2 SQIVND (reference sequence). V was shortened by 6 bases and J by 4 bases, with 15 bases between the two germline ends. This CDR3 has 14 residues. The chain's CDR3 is CASSLTGRRETQYF. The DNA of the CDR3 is TGTGCCAGTAGCTTGACAGGGAGGCGAGAGACCCAGTACTTC.

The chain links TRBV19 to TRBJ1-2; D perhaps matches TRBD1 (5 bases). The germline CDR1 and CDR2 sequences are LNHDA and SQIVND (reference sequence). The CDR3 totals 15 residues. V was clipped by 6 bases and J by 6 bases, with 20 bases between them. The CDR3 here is CASSKTGTERNGYTF. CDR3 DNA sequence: TGTGCCAGTAGCAAGACCGGGACGGAGAGAAATGGCTACACCTTC.

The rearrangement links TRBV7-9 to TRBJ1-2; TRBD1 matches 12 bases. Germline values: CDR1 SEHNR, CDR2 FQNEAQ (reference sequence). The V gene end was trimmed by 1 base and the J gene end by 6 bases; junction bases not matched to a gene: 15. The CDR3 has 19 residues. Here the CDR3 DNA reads TGTGCCAGCAGCTTAGATAGGGTTCGTGGGACAGGGGGCAAGGATGGCTACACCTTC. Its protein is CASSLDRVRGTGGKDGYTF.

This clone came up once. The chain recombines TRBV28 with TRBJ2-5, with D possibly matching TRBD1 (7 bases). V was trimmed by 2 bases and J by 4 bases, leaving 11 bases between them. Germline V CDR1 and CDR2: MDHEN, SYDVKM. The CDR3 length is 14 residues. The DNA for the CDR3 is TGTGCCAGCAGTTTAGTCCAGGGGGGAGAGACCCAGTACTTC. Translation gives CASSLVQGGETQYF.

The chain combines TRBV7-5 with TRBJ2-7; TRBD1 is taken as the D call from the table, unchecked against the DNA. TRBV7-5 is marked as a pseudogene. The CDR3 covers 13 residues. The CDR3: CASSLTQGAEQYF. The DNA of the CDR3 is TGTGCCAGCAGCTTAACTCAGGGGGCCGAGCAGTACTTC.

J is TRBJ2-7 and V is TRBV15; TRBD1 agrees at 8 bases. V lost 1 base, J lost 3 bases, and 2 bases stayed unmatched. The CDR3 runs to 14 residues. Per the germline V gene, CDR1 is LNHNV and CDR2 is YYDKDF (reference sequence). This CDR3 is CATSRGTGFYEQYF. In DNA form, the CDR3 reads TGTGCCACCAGCAGAGGGACAGGGTTCTACGAGCAGTACTTC.

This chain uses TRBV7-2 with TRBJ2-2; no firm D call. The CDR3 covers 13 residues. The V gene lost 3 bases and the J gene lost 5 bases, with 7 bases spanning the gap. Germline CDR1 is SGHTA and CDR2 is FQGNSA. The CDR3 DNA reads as TGTGCCAGCAGCTTCGGCGGAACCGGGGAGCTGTTTTTT. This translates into CASSFGGTGELFF. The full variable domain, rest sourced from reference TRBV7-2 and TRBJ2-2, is GAGVSQSPSNKVTEKGKDVELRCDPISGHTALYWYRQSLGQGLEFLIYFQGNSAPDKSGLPSDRFSAERTGGSVSTLTIQRTQQEDSAVYLCASSFGGTGELFFGEGSRLTVL.

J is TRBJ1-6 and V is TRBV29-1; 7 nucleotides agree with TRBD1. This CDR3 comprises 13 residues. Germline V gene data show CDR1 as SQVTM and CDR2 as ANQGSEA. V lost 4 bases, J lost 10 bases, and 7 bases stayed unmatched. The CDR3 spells CSVAADRDSPLHF. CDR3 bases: TGCAGCGTTGCGGCCGACAGGGACTCACCCCTCCACTTT.

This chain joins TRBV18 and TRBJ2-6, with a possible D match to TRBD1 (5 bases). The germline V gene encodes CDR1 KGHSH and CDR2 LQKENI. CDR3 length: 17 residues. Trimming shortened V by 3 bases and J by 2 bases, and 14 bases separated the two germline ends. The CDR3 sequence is CASSPREVGTGANVLTF. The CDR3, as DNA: TGTGCCAGCTCACCCAGGGAAGTAGGGACTGGGGCCAACGTCCTGACTTTC.

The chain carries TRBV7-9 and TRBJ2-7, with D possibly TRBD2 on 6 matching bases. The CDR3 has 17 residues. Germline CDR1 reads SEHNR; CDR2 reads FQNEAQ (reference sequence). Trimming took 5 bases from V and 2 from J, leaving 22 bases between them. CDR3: CASSPRDRGGDAYEQYF. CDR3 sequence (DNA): TGTGCCAGCAGCCCCAGGGACCGCGGAGGGGATGCCTACGAGCAGTACTTC. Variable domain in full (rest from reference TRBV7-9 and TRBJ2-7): DTGVSQNPRHKITKRGQNVTFRCDPISEHNRLYWYRQTLGQGPEFLTYFQNEAQLEKSRLLSDRFSAERPKGSFSTLEIQRTEQGDSAMYLCASSPRDRGGDAYEQYFGPGTRLTVT.

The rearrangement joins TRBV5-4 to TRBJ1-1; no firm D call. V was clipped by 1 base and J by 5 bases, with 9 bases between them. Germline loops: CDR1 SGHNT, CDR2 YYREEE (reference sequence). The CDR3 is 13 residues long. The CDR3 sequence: CASSLYPLTEAFF. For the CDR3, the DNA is TGTGCCAGCAGCTTGTATCCCCTGACTGAAGCTTTCTTT.

In DNA form, the CDR3 reads TGTGCCAGCAGTCCCACGGTGGGGTCGAAGTTCTTC. Translation: CASSPTVGSKFF. The chain joins TRBV28 to TRBJ2-1; D is undetermined. Germline V gene sequence: CDR1 MDHEN, CDR2 SYDVKM. This CDR3 is 12 amino acids long. Trimming left V 5 bases short and J 14 bases short, with 16 bases between.